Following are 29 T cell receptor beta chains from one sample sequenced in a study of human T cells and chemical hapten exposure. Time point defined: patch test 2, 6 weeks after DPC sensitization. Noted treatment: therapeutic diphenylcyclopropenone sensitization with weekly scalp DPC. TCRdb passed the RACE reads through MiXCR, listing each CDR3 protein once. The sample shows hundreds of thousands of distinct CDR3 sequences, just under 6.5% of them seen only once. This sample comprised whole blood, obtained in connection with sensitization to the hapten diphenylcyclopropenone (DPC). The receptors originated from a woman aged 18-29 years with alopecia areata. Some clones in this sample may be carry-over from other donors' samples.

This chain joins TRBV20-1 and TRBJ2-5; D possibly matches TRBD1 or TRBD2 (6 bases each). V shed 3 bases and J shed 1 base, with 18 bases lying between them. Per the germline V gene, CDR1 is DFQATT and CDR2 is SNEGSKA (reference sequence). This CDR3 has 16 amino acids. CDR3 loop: CSASGGRVRGQETQYF. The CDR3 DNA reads TGCAGTGCTAGCGGGGGTAGGGTCAGGGGCCAAGAGACCCAGTACTTC.

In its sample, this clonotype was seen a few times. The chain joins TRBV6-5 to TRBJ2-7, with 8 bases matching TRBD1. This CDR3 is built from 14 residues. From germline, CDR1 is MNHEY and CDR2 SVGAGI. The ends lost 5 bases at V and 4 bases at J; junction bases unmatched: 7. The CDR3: CASSRADREYEQYF. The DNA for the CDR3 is TGTGCCAGCAGTCGTGCGGACAGGGAGTACGAGCAGTACTTC.

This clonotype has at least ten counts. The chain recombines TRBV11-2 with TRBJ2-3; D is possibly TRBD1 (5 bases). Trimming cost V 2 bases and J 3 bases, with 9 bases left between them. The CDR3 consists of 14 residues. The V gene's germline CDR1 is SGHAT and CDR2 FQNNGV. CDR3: CASSLRQSTDTQYF. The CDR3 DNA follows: TGTGCCAGCAGCTTACGACAGAGTACAGATACGCAGTATTTT.

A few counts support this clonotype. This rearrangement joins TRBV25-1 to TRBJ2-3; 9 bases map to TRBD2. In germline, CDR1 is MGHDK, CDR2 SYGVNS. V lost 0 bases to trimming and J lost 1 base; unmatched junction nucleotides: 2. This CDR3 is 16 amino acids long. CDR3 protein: CASSEYRLAGTDTQYF. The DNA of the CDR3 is TGTGCCAGCAGTGAATATAGACTAGCGGGCACAGATACGCAGTATTTT.

CDR3 nucleotides: TGCGCCAGCAGCTCTGACGGGGGCCGGCCGTCGGAGACCCAGTACTTC. Its translation: CASSSDGGRPSETQYF. This chain uses TRBV5-1 with TRBJ2-5; D may be TRBD1 or TRBD2 (6 bases each). Trimming took off 3 bases at V and 5 bases at J, with 20 bases between the two ends. CDR3 length: 16 amino acids. Germline lookup yields CDR1 SGHRS and CDR2 YFSETQ. Looking up the rest from reference TRBV5-1 and TRBJ2-5 gives the full variable domain: KAGVTQTPRYLIKTRGQQVTLSCSPISGHRSVSWYQQTPGQGLQFLFEYFSETQRNKGNFPGRFSGRQFSNSRSEMNVSTLELGDSALYLCASSSDGGRPSETQYFGPGTRLLVL.

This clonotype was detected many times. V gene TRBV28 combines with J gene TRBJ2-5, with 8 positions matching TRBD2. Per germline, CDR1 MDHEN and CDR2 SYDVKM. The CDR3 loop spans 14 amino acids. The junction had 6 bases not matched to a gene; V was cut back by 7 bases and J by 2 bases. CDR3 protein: CASIRGGQQETQYF. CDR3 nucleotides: TGTGCCAGCATACGCGGGGGGCAACAAGAGACCCAGTACTTC. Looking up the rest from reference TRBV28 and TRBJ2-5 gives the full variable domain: DVKVTQSSRYLVKRTGEKVFLECVQDMDHENMFWYRQDPGLGLRLIYFSYDVKMKEKGDIPEGYSVSREKKERFSLILESASTNQTSMYLCASIRGGQQETQYFGPGTRLLVL.

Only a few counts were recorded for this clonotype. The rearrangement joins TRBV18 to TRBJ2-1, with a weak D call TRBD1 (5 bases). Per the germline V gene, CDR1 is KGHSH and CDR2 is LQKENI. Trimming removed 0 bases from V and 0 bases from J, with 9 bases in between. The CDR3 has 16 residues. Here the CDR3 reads CASSPPDSNSYNEQFF. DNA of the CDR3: TGTGCCAGCTCACCACCCGACAGTAACTCCTACAATGAGCAGTTCTTC.

The CDR3 bases are TGTGCCAGCAGCCTAAACCTAGCGGGGTATAGCACAGATACGCAGTATTTT. Translating gives CASSLNLAGYSTDTQYF. The gene calls are TRBV7-2 and TRBJ2-3, with 9 positions matching TRBD2. V was clipped by 5 bases and J by 0 bases; unmatched bases: 9. Germline V lookup: CDR1 SGHTA, CDR2 FQGNSA. The CDR3 covers 17 residues.

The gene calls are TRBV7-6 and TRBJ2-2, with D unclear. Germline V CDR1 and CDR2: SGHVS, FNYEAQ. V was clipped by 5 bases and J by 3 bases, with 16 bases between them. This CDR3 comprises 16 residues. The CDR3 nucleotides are TGTGCCAGCAGCCCGAACTTATCTCCTGACACCGGGGAGCTGTTTTTT. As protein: CASSPNLSPDTGELFF.

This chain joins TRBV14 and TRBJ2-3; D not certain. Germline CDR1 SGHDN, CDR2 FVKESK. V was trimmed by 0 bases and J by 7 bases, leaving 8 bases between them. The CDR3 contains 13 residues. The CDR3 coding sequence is TGTGCCAGCAGCCAAGATCTCCGGCATACGCAGTATTTT. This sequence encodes CASSQDLRHTQYF.

DNA for the CDR3: TGTGCCAGCAGTTATCTAGCGGGGAACAATGAGCAGTTCTTC. Translation gives CASSYLAGNNEQFF. This chain joins TRBV6-2 or TRBV6-3 and TRBJ2-1; 9 positions agree with TRBD2. The germline gives CDR1 MNHEY, CDR2 SVGEGT. The CDR3 has 14 amino acids. V lost 3 bases to trimming and J lost 5 bases; unmatched junction nucleotides: 2.

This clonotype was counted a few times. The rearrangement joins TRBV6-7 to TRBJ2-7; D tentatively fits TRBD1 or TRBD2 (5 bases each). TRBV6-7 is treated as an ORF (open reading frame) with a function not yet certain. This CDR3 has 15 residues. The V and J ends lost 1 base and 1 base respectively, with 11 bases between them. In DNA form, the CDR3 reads TGTGCCAGCAGTTACTACCGGGACGGATCCTACGAGCAGTACTTC. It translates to CASSYYRDGSYEQYF.

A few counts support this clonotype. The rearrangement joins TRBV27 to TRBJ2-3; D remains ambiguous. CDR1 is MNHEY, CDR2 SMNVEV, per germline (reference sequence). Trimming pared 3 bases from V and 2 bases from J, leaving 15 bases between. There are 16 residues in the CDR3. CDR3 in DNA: TGTGCCAGCAGTTTTCCGGGTCCCAAACCCACAGATACGCAGTATTTT. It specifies CASSFPGPKPTDTQYF.

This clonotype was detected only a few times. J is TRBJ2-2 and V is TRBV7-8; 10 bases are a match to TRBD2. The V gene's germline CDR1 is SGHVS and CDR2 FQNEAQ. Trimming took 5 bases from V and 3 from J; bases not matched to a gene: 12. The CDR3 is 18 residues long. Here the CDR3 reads CASSARTSGLTHTGELFF. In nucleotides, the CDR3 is TGTGCCAGCAGCGCCCGGACTAGCGGTCTCACGCACACCGGGGAGCTGTTTTTT.

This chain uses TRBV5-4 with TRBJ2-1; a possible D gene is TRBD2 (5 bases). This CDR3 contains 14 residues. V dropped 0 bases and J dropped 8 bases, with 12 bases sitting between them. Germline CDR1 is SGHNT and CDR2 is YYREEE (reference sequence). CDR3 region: CASSLVGGSDEQFF. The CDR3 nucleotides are TGTGCCAGCAGCTTGGTCGGTGGTAGCGATGAGCAGTTCTTC. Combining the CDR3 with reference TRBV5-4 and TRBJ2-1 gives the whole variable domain ETGVTQSPTHLIKTRGQQVTLRCSSQSGHNTVSWYQQALGQGPQFIFQYYREEENGRGNFPPRFSGLQFPNYSSELNVNALELDDSALYLCASSLVGGSDEQFFGPGTRLTVL.

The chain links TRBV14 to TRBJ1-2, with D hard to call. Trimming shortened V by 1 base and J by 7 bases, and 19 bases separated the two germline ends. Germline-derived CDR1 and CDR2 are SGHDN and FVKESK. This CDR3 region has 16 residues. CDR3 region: CASSQVRASGEGGYTF. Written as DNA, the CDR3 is TGTGCCAGCAGCCAAGTCCGCGCATCCGGGGAAGGTGGCTACACCTTC. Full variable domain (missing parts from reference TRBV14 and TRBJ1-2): EAGVTQFPSHSVIEKGQTVTLRCDPISGHDNLYWYRRVMGKEIKFLLHFVKESKQDESGMPNNRFLAERTGGTYSTLKVQPAELEDSGVYFCASSQVRASGEGGYTFGSGTRLTVV.

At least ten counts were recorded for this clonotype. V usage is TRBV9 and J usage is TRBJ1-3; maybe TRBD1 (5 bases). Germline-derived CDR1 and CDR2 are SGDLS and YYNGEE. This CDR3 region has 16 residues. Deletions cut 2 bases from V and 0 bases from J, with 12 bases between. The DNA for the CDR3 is TGTGCCAGCAGCGTTGCCGGGACCAACTCTGGAAACACCATATATTTT. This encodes CASSVAGTNSGNTIYF. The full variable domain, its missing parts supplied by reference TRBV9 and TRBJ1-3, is DSGVTQTPKHLITATGQRVTLRCSPRSGDLSVYWYQQSLDQGLQFLIQYYNGEERAKGNILERFSAQQFPDLHSELNLSSLELGDSALYFCASSVAGTNSGNTIYFGEGSWLTVV.

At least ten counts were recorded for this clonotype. CDR3 coding DNA: TGTGCCAGTACGACTAGTCCCAATGAGCAGTTCTTC. Translating gives CASTTSPNEQFF. V is TRBV28 and J is TRBJ2-1; a weak D match, TRBD2 (6 bases). V lost 9 bases and J lost 6, with 12 bases in between. The CDR3 is 12 amino acids. Germline V gives CDR1 MDHEN, CDR2 SYDVKM.

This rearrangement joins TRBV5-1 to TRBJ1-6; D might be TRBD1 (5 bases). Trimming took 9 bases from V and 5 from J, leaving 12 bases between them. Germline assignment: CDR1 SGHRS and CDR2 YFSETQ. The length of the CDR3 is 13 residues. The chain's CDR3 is CATRAENNSPLHF. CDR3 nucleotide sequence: TGCGCCACCAGGGCAGAGAATAATTCACCCCTCCACTTT. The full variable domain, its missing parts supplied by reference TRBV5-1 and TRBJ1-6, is KAGVTQTPRYLIKTRGQQVTLSCSPISGHRSVSWYQQTPGQGLQFLFEYFSETQRNKGNFPGRFSGRQFSNSRSEMNVSTLELGDSALYLCATRAENNSPLHFGNGTRLTVT.

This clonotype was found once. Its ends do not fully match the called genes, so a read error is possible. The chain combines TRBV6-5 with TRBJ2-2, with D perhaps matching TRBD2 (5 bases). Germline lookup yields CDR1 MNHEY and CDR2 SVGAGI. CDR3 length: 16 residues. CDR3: CASSNIGVTNTGELSF. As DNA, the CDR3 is TGTGCCAGCAGCAACATTGGGGTAACGAACACCGGGGAGCTGTCTTTT.

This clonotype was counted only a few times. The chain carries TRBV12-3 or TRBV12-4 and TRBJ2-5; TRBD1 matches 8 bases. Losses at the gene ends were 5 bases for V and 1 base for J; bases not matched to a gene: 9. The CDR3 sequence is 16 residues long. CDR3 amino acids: CASSTDRVEFQETQYF. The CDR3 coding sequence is TGTGCCAGCAGTACGGACAGGGTGGAGTTCCAAGAGACCCAGTACTTC.

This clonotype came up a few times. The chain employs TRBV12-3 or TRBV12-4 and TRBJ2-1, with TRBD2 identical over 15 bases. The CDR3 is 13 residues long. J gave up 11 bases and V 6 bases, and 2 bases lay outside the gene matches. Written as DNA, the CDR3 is TGTGCCAGCAGGGGACTAGCGGGGGGAAAGCAGTTCTTC. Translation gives CASRGLAGGKQFF.

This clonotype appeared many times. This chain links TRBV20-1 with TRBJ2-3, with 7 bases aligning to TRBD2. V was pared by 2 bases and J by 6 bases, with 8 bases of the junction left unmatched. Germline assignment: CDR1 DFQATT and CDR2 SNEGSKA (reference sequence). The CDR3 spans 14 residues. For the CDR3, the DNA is TGCAGTGCTAGACACTCAGCCGGGGGGGATACGCAGTATTTT. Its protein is CSARHSAGGDTQYF.

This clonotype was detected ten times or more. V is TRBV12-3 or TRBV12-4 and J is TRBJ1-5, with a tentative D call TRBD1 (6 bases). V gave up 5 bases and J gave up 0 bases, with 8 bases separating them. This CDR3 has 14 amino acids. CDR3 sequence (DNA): TGTGCCAGCAGTCAGGGGAATAGCAATCAGCCCCAGCATTTT. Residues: CASSQGNSNQPQHF.

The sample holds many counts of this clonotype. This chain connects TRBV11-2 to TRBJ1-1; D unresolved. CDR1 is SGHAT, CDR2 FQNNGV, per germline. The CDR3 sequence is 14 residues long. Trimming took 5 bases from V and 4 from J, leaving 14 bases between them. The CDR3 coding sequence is TGTGCCAGCAGCATTACGGGCCTGGGCACTGAAGCTTTCTTT. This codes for CASSITGLGTEAFF.

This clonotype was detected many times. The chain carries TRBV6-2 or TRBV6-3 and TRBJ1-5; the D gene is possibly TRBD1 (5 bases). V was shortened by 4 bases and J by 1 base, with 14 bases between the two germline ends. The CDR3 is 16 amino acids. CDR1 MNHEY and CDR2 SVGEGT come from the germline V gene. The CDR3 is CASSFFGGSSNQPQHF. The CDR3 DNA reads TGTGCCAGCAGTTTCTTCGGGGGATCAAGCAATCAGCCCCAGCATTTT.

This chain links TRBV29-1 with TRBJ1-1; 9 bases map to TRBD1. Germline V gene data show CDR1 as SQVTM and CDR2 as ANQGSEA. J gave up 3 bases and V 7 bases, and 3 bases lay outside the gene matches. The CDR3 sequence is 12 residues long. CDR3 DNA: TGCAGCGCTTGGACAGGGGACACTGAAGCTTTCTTT. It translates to CSAWTGDTEAFF.

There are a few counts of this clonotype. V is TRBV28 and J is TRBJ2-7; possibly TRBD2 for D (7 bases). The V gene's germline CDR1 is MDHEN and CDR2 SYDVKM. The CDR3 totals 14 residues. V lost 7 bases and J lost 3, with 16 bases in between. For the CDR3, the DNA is TGTGCCAGCACCTCTCCGGGGGGCGGCTACGAGCAGTACTTC. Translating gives CASTSPGGGYEQYF.

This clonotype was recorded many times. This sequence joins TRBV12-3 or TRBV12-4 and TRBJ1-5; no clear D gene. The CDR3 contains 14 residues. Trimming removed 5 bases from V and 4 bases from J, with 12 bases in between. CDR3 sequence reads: CASSRDPGNQPQHF. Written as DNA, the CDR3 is TGTGCCAGCAGTCGAGACCCCGGGAATCAGCCCCAGCATTTT.